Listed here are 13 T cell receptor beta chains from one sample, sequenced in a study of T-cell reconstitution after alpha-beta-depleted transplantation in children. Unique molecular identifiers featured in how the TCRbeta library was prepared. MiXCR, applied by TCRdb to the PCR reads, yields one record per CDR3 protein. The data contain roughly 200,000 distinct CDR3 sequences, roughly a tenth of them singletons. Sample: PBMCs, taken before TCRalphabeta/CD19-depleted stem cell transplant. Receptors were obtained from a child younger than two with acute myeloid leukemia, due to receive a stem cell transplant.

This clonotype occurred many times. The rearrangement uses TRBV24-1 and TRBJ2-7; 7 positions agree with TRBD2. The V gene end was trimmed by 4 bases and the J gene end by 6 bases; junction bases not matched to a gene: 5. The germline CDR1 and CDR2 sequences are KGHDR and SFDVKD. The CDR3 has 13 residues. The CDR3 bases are TGTGCCACCAGTGACGGGACTAAGAGCGAGCAGTACTTC. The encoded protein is CATSDGTKSEQYF.

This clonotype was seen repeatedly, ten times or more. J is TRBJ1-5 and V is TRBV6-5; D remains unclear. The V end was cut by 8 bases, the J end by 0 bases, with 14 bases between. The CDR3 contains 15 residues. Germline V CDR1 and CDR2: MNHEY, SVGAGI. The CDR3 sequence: CASDHRLYSNQPQHF. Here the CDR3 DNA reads TGTGCCAGCGACCACAGACTCTATAGCAATCAGCCCCAGCATTTT.

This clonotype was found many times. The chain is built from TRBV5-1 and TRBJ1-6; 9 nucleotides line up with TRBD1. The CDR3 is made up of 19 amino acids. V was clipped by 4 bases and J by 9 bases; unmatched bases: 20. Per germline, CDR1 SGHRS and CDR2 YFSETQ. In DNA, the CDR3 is TGCGCCAGCAGCCTCGGCCCACGGGACAGGGCCCTCAGGGTTTCACCCCTCCACTTT. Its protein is CASSLGPRDRALRVSPLHF.

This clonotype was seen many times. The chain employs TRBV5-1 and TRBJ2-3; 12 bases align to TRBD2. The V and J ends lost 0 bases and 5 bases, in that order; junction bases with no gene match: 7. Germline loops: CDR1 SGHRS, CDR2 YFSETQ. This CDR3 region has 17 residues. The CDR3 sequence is CASSLVPSGRAGDTQYF. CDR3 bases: TGCGCCAGCAGCTTGGTCCCTAGCGGGAGGGCCGGAGATACGCAGTATTTT. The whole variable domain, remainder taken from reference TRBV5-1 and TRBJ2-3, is KAGVTQTPRYLIKTRGQQVTLSCSPISGHRSVSWYQQTPGQGLQFLFEYFSETQRNKGNFPGRFSGRQFSNSRSEMNVSTLELGDSALYLCASSLVPSGRAGDTQYFGPGTRLTVL.

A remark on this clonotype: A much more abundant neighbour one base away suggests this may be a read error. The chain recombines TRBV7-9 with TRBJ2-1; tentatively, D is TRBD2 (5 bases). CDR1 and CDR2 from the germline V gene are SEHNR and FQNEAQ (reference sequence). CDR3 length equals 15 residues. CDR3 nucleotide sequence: TGTGCCAGCAGCTTAGCGGGAGCCTCCTACAATGCGCAGTTCTTC. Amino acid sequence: CASSLAGASYNAQFF.

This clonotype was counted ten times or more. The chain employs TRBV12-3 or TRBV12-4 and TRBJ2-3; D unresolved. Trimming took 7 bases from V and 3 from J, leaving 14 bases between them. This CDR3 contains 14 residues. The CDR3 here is CASKLGQRTDTQYF. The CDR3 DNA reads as TGTGCCAGCAAGCTAGGGCAACGGACAGATACGCAGTATTTT.

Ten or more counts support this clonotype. The CDR3 protein is CSVEDQVRGAYYGYTF. CDR3 DNA sequence: TGCAGCGTTGAAGATCAAGTGAGGGGCGCGTACTATGGCTACACCTTC. The chain employs TRBV29-1 and TRBJ1-2; a possible D gene is TRBD1 (5 bases). Per the germline V gene, CDR1 is SQVTM and CDR2 is ANQGSEA. The CDR3 is 16 amino acids. V was cut by 0 bases and J by 3 bases, with 17 bases left in between.

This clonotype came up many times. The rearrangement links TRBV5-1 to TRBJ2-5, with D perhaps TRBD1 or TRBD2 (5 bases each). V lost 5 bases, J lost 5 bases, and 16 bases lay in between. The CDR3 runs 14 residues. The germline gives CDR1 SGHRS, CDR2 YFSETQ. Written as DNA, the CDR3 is TGCGCCAGCAGGAGTAGGGGAGTTTGGGAGACCCAGTACTTC. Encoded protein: CASRSRGVWETQYF.

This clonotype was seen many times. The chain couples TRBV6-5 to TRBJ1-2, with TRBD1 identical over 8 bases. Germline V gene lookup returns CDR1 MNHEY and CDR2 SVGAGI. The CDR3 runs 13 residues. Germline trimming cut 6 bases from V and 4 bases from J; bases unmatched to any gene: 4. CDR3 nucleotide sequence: TGTGCCAGCAGACAGGGGGTGGGCTATGGCTACACCTTC. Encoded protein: CASRQGVGYGYTF.

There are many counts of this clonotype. The CDR3 region is CASSSRLGAYQETQYF. CDR3 coding DNA: TGTGCCAGCAGCTCCCGGTTGGGGGCGTACCAAGAGACCCAGTACTTC. The chain employs TRBV7-8 and TRBJ2-5; D perhaps matches TRBD1 (6 bases). The CDR3 runs 16 residues. V was shortened by 4 bases and J by 0 bases, with 15 bases between the two germline ends. Germline V gene lookup returns CDR1 SGHVS and CDR2 FQNEAQ.

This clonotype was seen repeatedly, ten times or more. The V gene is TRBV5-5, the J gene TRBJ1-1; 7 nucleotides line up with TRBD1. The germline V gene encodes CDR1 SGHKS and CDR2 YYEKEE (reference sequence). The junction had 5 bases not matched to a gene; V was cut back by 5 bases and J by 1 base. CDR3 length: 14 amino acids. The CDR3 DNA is TGTGCCAGCAGTCCGGGACAGCAGAACACTGAAGCTTTCTTT. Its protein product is CASSPGQQNTEAFF.

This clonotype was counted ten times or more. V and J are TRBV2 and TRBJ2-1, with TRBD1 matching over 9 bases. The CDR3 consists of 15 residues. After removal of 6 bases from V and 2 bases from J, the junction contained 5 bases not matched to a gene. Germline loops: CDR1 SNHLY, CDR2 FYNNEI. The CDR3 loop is CASSVGQGTYNEQFF. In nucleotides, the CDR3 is TGTGCCAGCAGCGTCGGACAGGGGACCTACAATGAGCAGTTCTTC.

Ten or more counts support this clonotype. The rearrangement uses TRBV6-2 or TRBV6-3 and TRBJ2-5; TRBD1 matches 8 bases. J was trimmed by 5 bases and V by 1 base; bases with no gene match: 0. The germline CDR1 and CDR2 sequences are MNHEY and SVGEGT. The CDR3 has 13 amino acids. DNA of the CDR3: TGTGCCAGCAGTTACTGGACAGGGGAGACCCAGTACTTC. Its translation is CASSYWTGETQYF.